This T cell receptor (beta chain) originates from a study of blood T cells in healthy people across ages. A J-beta primer mix and a sample-barcoded 5' primer were used in a second PCR of about 7 to 12 cycles. Every molecule of cDNA carried a tag from a template-switch adaptor with 12 random nucleotides. TCRdb re-called the 5' RACE reads through MiXCR, storing one row per CDR3 protein. The sample includes 1.6 million or so distinct CDR3 sequences, roughly a third of them seen just once. Germline loops: CDR1 LGHDT, CDR2 YNNKEL (reference sequence). This CDR3 is 12 amino acids long. Trimming at V came to 6 bases and at J to 10 bases, leaving 7 bases not matched to a gene.

The V gene is TRBV3-1, the J gene TRBJ1-1, with TRBD1 identical over 8 bases. Specimen: blood. This sequence originates from a woman aged 25 to 39 in good health. The CDR3 coding sequence is TGTGCCAGCAGAGCGATCGGGACAGGAGCTTTCTTT. As protein: CASRAIGTGAFF. The full variable domain, completed using reference TRBV3-1 and TRBJ1-1, is DTAVSQTPKYLVTQMGNDKSIKCEQNLGHDTMYWYKQDSKKFLKIMFSYNNKELIINETVPNRFSPKSPDKAHLNLHINSLELGDSAVYFCASRAIGTGAFFGQGTRLTVV.